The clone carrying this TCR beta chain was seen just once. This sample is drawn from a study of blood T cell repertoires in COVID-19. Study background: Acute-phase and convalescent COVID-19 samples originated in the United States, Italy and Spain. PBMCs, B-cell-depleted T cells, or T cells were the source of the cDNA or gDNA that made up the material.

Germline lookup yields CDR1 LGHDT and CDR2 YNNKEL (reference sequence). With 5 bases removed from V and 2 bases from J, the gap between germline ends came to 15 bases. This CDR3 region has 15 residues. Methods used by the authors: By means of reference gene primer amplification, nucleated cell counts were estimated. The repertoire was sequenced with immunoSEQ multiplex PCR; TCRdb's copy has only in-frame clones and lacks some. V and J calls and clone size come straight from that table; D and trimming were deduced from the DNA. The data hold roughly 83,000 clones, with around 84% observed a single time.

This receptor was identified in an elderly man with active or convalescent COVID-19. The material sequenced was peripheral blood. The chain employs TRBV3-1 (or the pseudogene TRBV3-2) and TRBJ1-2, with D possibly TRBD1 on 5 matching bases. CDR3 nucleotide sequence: TGTGCCAGCAGCACTCACGGGAGGGGAAACTATGGCTACACCTTC. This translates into CASSTHGRGNYGYTF.